This T cell receptor beta chain was captured by sequencing in a study of CD8 T cells in ankylosing spondylitis. TCRdb passed the 5' RACE reads through MiXCR, listing each CDR3 protein once. Of about 240,000 distinct CDR3 sequences in the sample, approximately 9% are singletons; the top ten hold around 7%. Between the trimmed V and J ends, which lost 3 bases and 5 bases, there was a span of 17 bases. Germline CDR1 reads KGHDR; CDR2 reads SFDVKD. CDR3 size: 16 residues. Material for sequencing was blood, either unsorted or a sorted T cell fraction (not recorded which). The chain couples TRBV24-1 to TRBJ2-3; D is possibly TRBD2 (6 bases). This receptor was obtained from a male donor with ankylosing spondylitis or in good health (not recorded which). Here the CDR3 reads CATSDPGLPLGDTQYF. For the CDR3, the DNA is TGTGCCACCAGTGATCCGGGACTTCCGTTGGGAGATACGCAGTATTTT.